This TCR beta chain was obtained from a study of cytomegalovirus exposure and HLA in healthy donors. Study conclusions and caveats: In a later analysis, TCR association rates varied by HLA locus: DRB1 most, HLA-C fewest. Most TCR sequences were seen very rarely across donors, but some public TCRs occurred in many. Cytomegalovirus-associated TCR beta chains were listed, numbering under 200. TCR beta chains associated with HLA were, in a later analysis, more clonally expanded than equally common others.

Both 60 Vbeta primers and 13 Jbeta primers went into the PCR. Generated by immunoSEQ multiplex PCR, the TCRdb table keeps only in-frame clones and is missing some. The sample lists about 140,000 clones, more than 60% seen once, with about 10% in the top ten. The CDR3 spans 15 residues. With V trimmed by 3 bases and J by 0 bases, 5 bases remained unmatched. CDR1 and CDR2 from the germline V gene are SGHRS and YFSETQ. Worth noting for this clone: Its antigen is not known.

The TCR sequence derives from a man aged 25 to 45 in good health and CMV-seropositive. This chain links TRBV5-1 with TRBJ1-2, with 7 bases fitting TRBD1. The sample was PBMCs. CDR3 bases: TGCGCCAGCAGCTGGACAGGTGACGCTAACTATGGCTACACCTTC. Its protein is CASSWTGDANYGYTF. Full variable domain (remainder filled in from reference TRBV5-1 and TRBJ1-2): KAGVTQTPRYLIKTRGQQVTLSCSPISGHRSVSWYQQTPGQGLQFLFEYFSETQRNKGNFPGRFSGRQFSNSRSEMNVSTLELGDSALYLCASSWTGDANYGYTFGSGTRLTVV.